This TCR beta chain was obtained from a study of molecular identifiers for immune sequencing clone quantification. V was clipped by 6 bases and J by 5 bases; unmatched bases: 6. Per germline, CDR1 MNHEY and CDR2 SMNVEV (reference sequence). The CDR3 totals 14 residues. TCRdb processed the PCR reads anew with MiXCR; each CDR3 protein has one entry. Here the sample spans under 350,000 distinct CDR3 sequences, roughly a quarter being singletons. Study observations and caveats: Some 970,000 naive cells reportedly did not prevent detection of spiked Jurkat TCR RNA from one cell. Identical TCR molecules sharing a barcode could underestimate highly expanded clone sizes. Whereas clones above 20 RNA copies held under 1% of naive-cell molecules, they held over 98% of effector molecules.

With regard to this clonotype: Antigen unknown.

The sequenced sample consisted of naive CD8+ T cells from blood, with Jurkat cell RNA spiked in. This sample's subset: FACS-sorted CD8+CD4-CCR7+CD45RA+ naive T cells. V gene TRBV27 combines with J gene TRBJ2-7; 11 nucleotides line up with TRBD1. The clonotype originates from a human donor in good health. Some libraries in this study had Jurkat cell RNA spiked in. The DNA of the CDR3 is TGTGCCAGCAGAGACCGGACAGGGGGCCACGAGCAGTACTTC. The encoded protein is CASRDRTGGHEQYF.